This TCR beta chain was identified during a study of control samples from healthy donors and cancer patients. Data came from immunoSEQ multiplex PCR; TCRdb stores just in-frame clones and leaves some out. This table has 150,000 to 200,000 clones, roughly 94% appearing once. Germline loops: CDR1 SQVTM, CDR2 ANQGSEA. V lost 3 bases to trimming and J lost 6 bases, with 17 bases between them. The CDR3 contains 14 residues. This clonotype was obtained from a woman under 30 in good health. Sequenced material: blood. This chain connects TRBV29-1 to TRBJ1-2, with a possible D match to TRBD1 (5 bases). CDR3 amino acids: CSVDEGWRSDGYTF. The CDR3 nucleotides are TGCAGCGTTGACGAGGGGTGGAGGTCTGATGGCTACACCTTC.